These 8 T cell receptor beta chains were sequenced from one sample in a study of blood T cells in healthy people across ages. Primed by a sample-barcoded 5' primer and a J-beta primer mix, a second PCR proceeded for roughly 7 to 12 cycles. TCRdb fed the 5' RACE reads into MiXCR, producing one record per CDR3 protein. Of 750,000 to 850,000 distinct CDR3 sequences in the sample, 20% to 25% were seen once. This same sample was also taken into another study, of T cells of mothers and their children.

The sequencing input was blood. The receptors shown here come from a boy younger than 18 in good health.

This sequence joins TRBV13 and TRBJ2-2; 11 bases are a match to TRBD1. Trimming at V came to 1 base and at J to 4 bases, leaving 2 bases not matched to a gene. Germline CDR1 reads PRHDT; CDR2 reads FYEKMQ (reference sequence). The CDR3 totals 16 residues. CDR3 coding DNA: TGTGCCAGCAGCTTAGAGGGACAGGGGGTCACCGGGGAGCTGTTTTTT. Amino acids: CASSLEGQGVTGELFF.

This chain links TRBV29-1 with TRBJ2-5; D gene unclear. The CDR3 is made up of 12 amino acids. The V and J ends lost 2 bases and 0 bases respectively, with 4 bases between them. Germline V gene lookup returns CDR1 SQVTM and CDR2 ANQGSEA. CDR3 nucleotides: TGCAGCGTTGAAACTAACCAAGAGACCCAGTACTTC. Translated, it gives CSVETNQETQYF.

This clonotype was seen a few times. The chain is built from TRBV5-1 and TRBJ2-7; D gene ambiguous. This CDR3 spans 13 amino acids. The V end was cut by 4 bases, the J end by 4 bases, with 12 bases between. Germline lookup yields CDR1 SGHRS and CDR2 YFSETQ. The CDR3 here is CASSLQDGYEQYF. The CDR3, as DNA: TGCGCCAGCAGCCTGCAGGACGGATACGAGCAGTACTTC. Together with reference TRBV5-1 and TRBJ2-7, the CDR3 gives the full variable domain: KAGVTQTPRYLIKTRGQQVTLSCSPISGHRSVSWYQQTPGQGLQFLFEYFSETQRNKGNFPGRFSGRQFSNSRSEMNVSTLELGDSALYLCASSLQDGYEQYFGPGTRLTVT.

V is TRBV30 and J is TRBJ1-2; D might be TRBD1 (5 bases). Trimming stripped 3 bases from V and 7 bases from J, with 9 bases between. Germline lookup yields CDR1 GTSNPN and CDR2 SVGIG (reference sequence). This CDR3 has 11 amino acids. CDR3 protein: CAWRGTGGYTF. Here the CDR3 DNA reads TGTGCCTGGAGAGGGACCGGTGGCTACACCTTC.

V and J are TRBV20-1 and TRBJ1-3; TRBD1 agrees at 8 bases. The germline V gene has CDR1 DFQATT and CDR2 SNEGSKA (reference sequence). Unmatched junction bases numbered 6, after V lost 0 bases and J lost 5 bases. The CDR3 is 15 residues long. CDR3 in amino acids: CSARDRTGLRNTIYF. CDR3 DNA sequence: TGCAGTGCTAGAGATCGGACAGGGCTGAGAAACACCATATATTTT.

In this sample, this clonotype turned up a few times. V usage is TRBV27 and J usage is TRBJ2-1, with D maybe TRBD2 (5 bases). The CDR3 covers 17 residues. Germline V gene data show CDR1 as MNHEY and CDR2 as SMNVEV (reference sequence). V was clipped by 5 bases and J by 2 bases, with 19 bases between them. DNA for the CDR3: TGTGCCAGCAGTCTAATACTAGGAGTAAGCCCCTACAATGAGCAGTTCTTC. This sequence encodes CASSLILGVSPYNEQFF.

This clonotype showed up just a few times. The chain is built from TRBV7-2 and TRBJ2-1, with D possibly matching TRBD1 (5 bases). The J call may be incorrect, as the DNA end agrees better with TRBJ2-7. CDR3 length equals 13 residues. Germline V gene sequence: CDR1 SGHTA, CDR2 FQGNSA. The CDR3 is CASRWAAGNEQYF. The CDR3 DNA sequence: TGTGCCAGCAGGTGGGCGGCAGGGAACGAGCAGTACTTC.

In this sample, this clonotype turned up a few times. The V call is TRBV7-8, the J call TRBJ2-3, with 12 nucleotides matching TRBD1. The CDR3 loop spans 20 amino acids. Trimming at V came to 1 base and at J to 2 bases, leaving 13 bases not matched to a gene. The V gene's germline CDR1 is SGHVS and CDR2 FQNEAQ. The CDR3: CASSLDGTGGAGIYTDTQYF. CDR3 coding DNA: TGTGCCAGCAGCTTAGACGGGACAGGGGGCGCGGGTATTTACACAGATACGCAGTATTTT.